This entry lists 5 T cell receptor beta chains sequenced from one sample in a study of blood T cell repertoires in COVID-19. Libraries were prepared by immunoSEQ multiplex PCR; TCRdb keeps only in-frame clonotypes and omits some of them. The sample shows approximately 24,000 clones, over 80% of them seen only once. Sequencing was done on a sample of peripheral blood. These receptors all stem from a human donor with active COVID-19. The donor label of this sample is uncertain.

The V call is TRBV5-4, the J call TRBJ2-2; D is perhaps TRBD2 (6 bases). V was pared by 7 bases and J by 3 bases, with 19 bases between. CDR1 is SGHNT and CDR2 is YYREEE in the germline V gene (reference sequence). This CDR3 has 16 amino acids. The CDR3 nucleotides are TGTGCCAGCGAATTGGGAGGAGGGATTGACACCGGGGAGCTGTTTTTT. This gives the protein CASELGGGIDTGELFF.

This sequence joins TRBV9 and TRBJ2-2, with TRBD1 identical over 8 bases. The CDR3 extends over 14 amino acids. V trimming: 0 bases; J trimming: 6 bases; junction bases outside the gene matches: 1. CDR1 is SGDLS, CDR2 YYNGEE, per germline. The CDR3 bases are TGTGCCAGCAGCGTAGCACAGGGGGCCGGGGAGCTGTTTTTT. It yields the protein CASSVAQGAGELFF.

The chain combines TRBV2 with TRBJ2-5; 10 nucleotides line up with TRBD2. J lost 2 bases, V lost 8 bases, and 11 bases had no gene match. Germline CDR1 SNHLY, CDR2 FYNNEI. The CDR3 totals 16 residues. CDR3 nucleotides: TGTGCCAGCTTCCTAACAGCGGGAGGGAAGCAAGAGACCCAGTACTTC. Amino acid sequence: CASFLTAGGKQETQYF.

The chain carries TRBV3-1 (or the pseudogene TRBV3-2) and TRBJ2-7; no reliable D call. Trimming removed 5 bases from V and 3 bases from J, with 5 bases in between. CDR1 is LGHDT and CDR2 is YNNKEL in the germline V gene (reference sequence). The CDR3 runs to 11 residues. CDR3 amino acids: CASSTHYEQYF. DNA for the CDR3: TGTGCCAGCAGCACACACTACGAGCAGTACTTC.

The chain carries TRBV5-1 and TRBJ1-3; 7 bases are a match to TRBD1. J was trimmed by 0 bases and V by 5 bases; bases with no gene match: 11. Per germline, CDR1 SGHRS and CDR2 YFSETQ. This CDR3 has 17 residues. The CDR3 sequence is CASSYQTGPTSGNTIYF. CDR3 nucleotide sequence: TGCGCCAGCAGTTACCAGACAGGGCCAACCTCTGGAAACACCATATATTTT.